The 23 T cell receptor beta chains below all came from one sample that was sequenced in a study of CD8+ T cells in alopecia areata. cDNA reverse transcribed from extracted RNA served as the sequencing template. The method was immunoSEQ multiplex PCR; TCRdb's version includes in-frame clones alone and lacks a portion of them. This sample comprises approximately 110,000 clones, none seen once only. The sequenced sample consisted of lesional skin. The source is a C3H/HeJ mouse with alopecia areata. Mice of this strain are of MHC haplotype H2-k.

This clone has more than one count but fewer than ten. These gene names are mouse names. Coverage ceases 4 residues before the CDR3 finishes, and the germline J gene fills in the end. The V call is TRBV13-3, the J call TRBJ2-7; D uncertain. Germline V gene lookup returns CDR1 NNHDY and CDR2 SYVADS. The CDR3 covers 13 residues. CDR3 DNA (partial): TGTGCCAGCAGTGATGCAACAGAGTAT. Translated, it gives CASSDATEY. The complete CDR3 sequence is CASSDATEYEQYF.

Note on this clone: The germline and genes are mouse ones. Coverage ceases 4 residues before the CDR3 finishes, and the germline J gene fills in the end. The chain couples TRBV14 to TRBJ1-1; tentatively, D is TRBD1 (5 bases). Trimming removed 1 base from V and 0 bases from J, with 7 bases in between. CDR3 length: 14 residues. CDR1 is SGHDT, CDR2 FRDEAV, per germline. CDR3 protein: CASSFTGPNTEVFF. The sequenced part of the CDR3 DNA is TGTGCCAGCAGTTTCACAGGACCAAACACA.

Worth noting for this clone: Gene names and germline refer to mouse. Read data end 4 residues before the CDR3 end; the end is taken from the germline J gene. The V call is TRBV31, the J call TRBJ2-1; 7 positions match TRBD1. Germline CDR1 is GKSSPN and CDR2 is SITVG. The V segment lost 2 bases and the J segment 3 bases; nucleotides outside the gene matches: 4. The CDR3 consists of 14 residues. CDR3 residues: CAWSSRDSYAEQFF. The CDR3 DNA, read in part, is TGTGCCTGGAGTTCACGGGACAGCTATGCT.

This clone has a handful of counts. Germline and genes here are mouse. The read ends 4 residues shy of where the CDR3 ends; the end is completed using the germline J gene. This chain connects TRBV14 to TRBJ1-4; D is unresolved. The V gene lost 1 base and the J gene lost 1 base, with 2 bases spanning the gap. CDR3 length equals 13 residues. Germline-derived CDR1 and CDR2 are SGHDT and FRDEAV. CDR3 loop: CASSFHSNERLFF. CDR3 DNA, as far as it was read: TGTGCCAGCAGTTTCCATTCCAACGAA. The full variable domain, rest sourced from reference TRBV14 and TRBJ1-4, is EAGVTQSPRYAVLQEGQAVSFWCDPISGHDTLYWYQQPRDQGPQLLVYFRDEAVIDNSQLPSDRFSAVRPKGTNSTLKIQSAKQGDTATYLCASSFHSNERLFFGHGTKLSVL.

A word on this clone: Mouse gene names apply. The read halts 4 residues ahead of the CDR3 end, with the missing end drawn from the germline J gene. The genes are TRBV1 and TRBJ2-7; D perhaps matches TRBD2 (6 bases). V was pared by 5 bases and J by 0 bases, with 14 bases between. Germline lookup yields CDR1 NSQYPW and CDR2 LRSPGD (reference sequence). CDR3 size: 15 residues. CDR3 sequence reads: CTCSPSTGISYEQYF. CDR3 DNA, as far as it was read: TGCACCTGCAGTCCATCCACTGGGATCTCCTAT.

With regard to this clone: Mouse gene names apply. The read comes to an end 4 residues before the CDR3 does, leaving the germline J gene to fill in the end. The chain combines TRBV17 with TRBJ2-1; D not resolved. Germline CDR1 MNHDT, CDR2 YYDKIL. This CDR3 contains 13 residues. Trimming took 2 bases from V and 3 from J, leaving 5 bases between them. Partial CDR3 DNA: TGTGCTAGCAGTAGAACTTCCTATGCT. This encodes CASSRTSYA. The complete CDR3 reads CASSRTSYAEQFF.

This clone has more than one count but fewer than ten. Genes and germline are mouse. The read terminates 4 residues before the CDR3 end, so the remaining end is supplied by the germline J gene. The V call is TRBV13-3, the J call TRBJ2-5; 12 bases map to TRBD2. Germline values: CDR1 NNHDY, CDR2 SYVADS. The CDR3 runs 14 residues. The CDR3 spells CASIRLGGRDTQYF. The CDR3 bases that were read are TGTGCCAGCATCCGACTGGGGGGGCGAGAC.

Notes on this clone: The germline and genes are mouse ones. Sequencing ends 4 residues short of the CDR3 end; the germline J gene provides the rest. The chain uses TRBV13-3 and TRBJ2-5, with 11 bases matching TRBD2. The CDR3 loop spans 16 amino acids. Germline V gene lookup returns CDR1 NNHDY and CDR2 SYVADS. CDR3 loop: CASSDPLGGRGDTQYF. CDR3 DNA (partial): TGTGCCAGCAGTGATCCACTGGGGGGGCGCGGAGAC.

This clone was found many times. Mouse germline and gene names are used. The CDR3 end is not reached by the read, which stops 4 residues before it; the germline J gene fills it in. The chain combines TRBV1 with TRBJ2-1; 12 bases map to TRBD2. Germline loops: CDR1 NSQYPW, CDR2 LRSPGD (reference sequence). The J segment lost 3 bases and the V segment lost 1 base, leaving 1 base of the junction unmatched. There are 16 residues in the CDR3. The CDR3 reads CTCSAGLGGRYAEQFF. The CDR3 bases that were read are TGCACCTGCAGTGCAGGACTGGGGGGGCGCTATGCT.

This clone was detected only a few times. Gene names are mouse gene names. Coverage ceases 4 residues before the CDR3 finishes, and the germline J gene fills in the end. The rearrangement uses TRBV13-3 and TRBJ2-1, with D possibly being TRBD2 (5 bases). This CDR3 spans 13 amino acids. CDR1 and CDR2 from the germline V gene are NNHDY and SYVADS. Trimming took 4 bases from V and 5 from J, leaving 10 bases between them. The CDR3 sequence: CASSPLGDAEQFF. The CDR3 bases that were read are TGTGCCAGCAGTCCCCTGGGAGATGCT.

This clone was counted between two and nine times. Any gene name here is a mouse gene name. The CDR3 is CASGGGGRDAEQFF. Partial CDR3 DNA: TGTGCCAGCGGTGGGGGGGGGCGCGATGCT. The genes are TRBV13-2 and TRBJ2-1; 8 nucleotides match TRBD2. The read gets to within 4 residues of the CDR3 end, and the germline J gene fills in the rest. The germline V gene has CDR1 NNHNN and CDR2 SYGAGS (reference sequence). This CDR3 is built from 14 residues. V shed 3 bases and J 5 bases; nucleotides not matched to a gene: 4.

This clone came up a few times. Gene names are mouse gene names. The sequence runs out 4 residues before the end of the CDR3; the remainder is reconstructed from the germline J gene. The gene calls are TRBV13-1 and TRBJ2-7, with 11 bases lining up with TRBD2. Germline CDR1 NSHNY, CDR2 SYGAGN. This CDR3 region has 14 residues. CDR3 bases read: TGTGCCAGCAGTGCCCGACTGGGGGGGTAT. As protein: CASSARLGGY. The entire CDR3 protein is CASSARLGGYEQYF.

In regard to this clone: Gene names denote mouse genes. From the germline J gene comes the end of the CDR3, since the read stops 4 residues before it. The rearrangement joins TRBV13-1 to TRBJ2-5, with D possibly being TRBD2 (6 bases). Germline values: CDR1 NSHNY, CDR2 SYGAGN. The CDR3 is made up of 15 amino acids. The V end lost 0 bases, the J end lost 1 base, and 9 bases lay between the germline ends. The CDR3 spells CASSDGWGYQDTQYF. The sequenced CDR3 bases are TGTGCCAGCAGTGATGGCTGGGGATACCAAGAC.

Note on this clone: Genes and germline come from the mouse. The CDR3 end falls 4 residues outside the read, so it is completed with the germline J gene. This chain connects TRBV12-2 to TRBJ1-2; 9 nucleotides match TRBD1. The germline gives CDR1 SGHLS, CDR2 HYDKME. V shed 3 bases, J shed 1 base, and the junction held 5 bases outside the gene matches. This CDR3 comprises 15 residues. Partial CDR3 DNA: TGTGCCAGCTCTATCCTGGACAGGGGAAACTCC. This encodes CASSILDRGNS. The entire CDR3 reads CASSILDRGNSDYTF. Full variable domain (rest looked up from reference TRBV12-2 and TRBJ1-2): NSGVVQSPRYIIKGKGERSILKCIPISGHLSVAWYQQTQGQELKFFIQHYDKMERDKGNLPSRFSVQQFDDYHSEMNMSALELEDSAVYFCASSILDRGNSDYTFGSGTRLLVI.

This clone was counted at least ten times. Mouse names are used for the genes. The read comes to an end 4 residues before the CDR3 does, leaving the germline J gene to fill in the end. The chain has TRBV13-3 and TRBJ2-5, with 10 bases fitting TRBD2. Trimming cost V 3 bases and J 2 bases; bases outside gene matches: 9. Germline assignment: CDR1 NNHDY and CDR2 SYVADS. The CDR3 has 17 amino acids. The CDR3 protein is CASSVLWGGAVQDTQYF. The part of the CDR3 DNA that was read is TGTGCCAGCAGTGTCCTCTGGGGGGGCGCTGTCCAAGAC.

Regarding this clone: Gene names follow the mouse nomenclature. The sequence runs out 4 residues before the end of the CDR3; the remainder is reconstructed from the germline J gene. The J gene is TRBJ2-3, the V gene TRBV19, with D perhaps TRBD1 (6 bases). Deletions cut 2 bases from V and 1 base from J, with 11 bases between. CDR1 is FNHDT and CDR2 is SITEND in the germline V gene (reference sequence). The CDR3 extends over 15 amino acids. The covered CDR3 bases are TGTGCCAGCAGTATCAGGGGAGGGGGTGCAGAA. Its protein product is CASSIRGGGAE. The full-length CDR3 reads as CASSIRGGGAETLYF. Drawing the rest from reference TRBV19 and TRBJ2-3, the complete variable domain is GGIITQTPKFLIGQEGQKLTLKCQQNFNHDTMYWYRQDSGKGLRLIYYSITENDLQKGDLSEGYDASREKKSSFSLTVTSAQKNEMAVFLCASSIRGGGAETLYFGSGTRLTVL.

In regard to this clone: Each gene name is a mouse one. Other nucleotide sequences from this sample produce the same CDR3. The sequenced part of the CDR3 DNA is TGCACCTGCAGTGCAGATCTCGGGGGGGTGTAT. It is translated as CTCSADLGGVY. The entire CDR3 is CTCSADLGGVYEQYF. V and J are TRBV1 and TRBJ2-7; 7 bases match TRBD2. The CDR3 end lies 4 residues beyond the end of the read and is filled in from the germline J gene. This CDR3 is built from 15 residues. The germline CDR1 and CDR2 sequences are NSQYPW and LRSPGD (reference sequence).

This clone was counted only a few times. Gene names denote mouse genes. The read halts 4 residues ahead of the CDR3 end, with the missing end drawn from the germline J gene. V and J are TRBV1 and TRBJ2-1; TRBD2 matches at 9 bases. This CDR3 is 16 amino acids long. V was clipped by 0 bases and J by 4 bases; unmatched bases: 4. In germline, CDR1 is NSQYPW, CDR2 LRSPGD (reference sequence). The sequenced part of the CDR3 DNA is TGCACCTGCAGTGCAGATACTCTGGGGGGGTATGCT. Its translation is CTCSADTLGGYA. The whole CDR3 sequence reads CTCSADTLGGYAEQFF.

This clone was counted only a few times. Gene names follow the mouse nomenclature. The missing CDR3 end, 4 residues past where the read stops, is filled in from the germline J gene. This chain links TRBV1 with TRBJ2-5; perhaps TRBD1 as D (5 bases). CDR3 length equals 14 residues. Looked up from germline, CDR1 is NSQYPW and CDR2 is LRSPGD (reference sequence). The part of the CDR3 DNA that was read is TGCACCTGCAGTGAGGGGATTGAAGGAGAC. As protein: CTCSEGIEGD. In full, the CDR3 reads CTCSEGIEGDTQYF.

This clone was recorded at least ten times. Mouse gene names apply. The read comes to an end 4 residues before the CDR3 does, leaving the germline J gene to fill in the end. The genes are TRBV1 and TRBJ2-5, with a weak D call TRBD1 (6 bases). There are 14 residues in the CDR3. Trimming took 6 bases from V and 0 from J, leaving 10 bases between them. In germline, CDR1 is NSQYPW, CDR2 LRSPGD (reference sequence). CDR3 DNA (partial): TGCACCTGCAGCGAGAGGGGGAACCAAGAC. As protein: CTCSERGNQD. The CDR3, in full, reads CTCSERGNQDTQYF.

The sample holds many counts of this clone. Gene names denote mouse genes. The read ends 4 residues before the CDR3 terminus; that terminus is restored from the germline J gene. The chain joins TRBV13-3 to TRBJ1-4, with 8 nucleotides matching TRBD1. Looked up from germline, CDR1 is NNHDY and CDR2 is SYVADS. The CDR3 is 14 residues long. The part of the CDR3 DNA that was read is TGTGCCAGCAGTGAGAGGACAGGGAGCGAA. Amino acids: CASSERTGSE. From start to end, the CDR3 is CASSERTGSERLFF.

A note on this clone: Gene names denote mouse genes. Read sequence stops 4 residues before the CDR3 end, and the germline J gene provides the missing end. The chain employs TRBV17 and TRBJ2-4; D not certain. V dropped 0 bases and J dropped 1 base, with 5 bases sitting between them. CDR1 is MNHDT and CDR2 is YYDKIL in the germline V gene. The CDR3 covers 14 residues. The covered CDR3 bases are TGTGCTAGCAGTAGAGATCTGCGTCAAAAC. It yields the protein CASSRDLRQN. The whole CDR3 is CASSRDLRQNTLYF.

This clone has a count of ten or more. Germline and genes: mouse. The CDR3 bases that were read are TGTGCCAGCAGTGCGGGACAGAGCTCCTAT. Translated: CASSAGQSSY. The full CDR3 protein reads CASSAGQSSYEQYF. The chain links TRBV13-1 to TRBJ2-7; TRBD1 aligns across 7 bases. The read halts 4 residues ahead of the CDR3 end, with the missing end drawn from the germline J gene. This CDR3 contains 14 residues. Germline loops: CDR1 NSHNY, CDR2 SYGAGN. V lost 3 bases to trimming and J lost 0 bases; unmatched junction nucleotides: 3.